This T cell receptor (beta chain) was documented in a study of blood T cell repertoires in COVID-19. This table comes from immunoSEQ multiplex PCR, and its TCRdb copy is limited to in-frame clones, with some not included. Of hundreds of thousands of clones in the sample, more than 85% are singletons; the top ten hold 0.65% to 0.85%. V lost 7 bases, J lost 9 bases, and 13 bases lay in between. This CDR3 region has 12 residues. Germline CDR1 is SNHLY and CDR2 is FYNNEI. Seattle's enrolled individuals joined amid active infection and were then monitored longitudinally. In its sample, this clone was seen a few times.

The V gene is TRBV2, the J gene TRBJ1-3, with D possibly being TRBD1 (6 bases). This TCR was sampled from a man aged 55 to 70 with COVID-19, enrolled during active disease. Source material: peripheral blood. CDR3 protein: CASTDRQVTIYF. CDR3 nucleotides: TGTGCCAGCACTGACAGGCAGGTCACCATATATTTT.